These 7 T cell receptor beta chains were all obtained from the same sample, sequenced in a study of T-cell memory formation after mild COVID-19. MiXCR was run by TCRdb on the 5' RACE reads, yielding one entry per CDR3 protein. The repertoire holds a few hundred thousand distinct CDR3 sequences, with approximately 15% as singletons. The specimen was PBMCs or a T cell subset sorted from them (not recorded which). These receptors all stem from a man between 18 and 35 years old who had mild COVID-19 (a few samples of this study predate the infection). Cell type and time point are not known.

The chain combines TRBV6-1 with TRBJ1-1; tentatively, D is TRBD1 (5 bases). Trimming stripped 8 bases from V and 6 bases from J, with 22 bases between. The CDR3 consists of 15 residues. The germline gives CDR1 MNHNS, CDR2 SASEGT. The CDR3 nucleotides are TGTGCCAGCGGCCTGTCGTTAAAGGGGTTCCCTGAAGCTTTCTTT. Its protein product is CASGLSLKGFPEAFF.

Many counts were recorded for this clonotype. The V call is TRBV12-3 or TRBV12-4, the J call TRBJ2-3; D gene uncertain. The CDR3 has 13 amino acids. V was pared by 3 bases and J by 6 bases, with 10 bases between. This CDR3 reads CASSLATTDTQYF. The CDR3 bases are TGTGCCAGCAGTTTGGCGACGACCGATACGCAGTATTTT.

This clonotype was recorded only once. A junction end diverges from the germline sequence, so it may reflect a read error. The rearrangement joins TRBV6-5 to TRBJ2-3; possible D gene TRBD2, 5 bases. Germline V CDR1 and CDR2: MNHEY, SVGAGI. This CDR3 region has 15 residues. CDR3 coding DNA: TGTGCCAGCAGTTATGGCCCAGAGGGAAGCCAGACCCAGTACTTT. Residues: CASSYGPEGSQTQYF.

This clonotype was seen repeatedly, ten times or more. The CDR3 here is CSARAANTEAFF. CDR3 sequence (DNA): TGCAGCGCCAGGGCGGCGAACACTGAAGCTTTCTTT. The gene calls are TRBV29-1 and TRBJ1-1, with a tentative D call TRBD1 (5 bases). The CDR3 loop spans 12 amino acids. With 7 bases removed from V and 1 base from J, the gap between germline ends came to 10 bases. CDR1 SQVTM and CDR2 ANQGSEA come from the germline V gene.

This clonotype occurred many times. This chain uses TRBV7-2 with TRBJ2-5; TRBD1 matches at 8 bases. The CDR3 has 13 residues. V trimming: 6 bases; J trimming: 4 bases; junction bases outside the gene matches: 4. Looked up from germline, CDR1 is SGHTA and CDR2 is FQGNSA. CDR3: CASSQGAGETQYF. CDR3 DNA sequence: TGTGCCAGCAGTCAGGGGGCGGGAGAGACCCAGTACTTC.

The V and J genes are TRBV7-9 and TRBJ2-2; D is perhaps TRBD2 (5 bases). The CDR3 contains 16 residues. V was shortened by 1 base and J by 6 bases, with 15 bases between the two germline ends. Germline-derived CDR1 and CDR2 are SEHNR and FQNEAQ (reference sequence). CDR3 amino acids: CASSLVGSRSPGELFF. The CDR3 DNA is TGTGCCAGCAGCTTAGTGGGGAGTCGGTCCCCCGGGGAGCTGTTTTTT.

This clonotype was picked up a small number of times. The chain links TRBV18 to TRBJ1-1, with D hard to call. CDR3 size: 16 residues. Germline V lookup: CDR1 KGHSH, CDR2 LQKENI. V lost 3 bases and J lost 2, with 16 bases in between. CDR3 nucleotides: TGTGCCAGCTCACCCTTAGGTCCGGTCTCCAACACTGAAGCTTTCTTT. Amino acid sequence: CASSPLGPVSNTEAFF. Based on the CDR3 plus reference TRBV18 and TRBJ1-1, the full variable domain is NAGVMQNPRHLVRRRGQEARLRCSPMKGHSHVYWYRQLPEEGLKFMVYLQKENIIDESGMPKERFSAEFPKEGPSILRIQQVVRGDSAAYFCASSPLGPVSNTEAFFGQGTRLTVV.